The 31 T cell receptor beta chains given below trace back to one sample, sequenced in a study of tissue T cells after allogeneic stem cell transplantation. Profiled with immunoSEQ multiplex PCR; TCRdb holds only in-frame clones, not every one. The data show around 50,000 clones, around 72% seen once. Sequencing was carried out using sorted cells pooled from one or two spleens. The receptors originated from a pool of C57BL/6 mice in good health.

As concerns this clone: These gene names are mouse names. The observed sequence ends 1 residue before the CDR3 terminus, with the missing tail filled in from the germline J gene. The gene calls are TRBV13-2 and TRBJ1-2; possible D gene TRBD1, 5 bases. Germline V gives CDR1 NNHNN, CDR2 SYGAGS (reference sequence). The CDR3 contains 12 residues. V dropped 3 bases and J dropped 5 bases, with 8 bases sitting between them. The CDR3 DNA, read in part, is TGTGCCAGCGGTGTGGAGGGGTCCGACTACACC. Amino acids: CASGVEGSDYT. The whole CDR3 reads CASGVEGSDYTF.

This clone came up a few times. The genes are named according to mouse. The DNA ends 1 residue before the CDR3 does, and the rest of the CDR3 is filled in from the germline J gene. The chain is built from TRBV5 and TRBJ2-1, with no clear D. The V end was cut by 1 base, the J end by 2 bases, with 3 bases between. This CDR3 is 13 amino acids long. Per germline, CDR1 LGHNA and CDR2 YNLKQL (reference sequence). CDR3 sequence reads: CASSQGHYAEQFF. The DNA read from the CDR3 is TGTGCCAGCAGCCAAGGACACTATGCTGAGCAGTTC.

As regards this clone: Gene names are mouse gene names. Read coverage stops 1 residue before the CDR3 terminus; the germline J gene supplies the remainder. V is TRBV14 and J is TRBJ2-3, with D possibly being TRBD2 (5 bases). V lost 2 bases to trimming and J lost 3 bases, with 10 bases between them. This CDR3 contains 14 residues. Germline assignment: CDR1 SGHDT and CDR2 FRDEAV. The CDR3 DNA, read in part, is TGTGCCAGCAGTTTTCTGGGAGGGGCAGAAACGCTGTAT. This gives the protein CASSFLGGAETLY. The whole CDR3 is CASSFLGGAETLYF.

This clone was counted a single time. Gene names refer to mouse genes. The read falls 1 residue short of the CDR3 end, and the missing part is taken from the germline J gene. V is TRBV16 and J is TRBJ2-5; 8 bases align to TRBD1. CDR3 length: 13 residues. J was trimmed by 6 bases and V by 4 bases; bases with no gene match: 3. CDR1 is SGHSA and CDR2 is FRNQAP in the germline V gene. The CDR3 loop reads CASSSGGRDTQYF. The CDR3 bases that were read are TGTGCAAGCAGCTCAGGGGGCCGGGACACCCAGTAC.

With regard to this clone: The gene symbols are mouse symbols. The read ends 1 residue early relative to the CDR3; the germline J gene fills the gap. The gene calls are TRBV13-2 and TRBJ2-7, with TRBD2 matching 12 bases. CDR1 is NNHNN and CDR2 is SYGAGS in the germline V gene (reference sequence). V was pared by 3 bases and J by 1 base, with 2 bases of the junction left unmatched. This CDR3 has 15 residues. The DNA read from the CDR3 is TGTGCCAGCGGTGGCGGACTGGGGGGGTCCTATGAACAGTAC. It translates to CASGGGLGGSYEQY. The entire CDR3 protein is CASGGGLGGSYEQYF.

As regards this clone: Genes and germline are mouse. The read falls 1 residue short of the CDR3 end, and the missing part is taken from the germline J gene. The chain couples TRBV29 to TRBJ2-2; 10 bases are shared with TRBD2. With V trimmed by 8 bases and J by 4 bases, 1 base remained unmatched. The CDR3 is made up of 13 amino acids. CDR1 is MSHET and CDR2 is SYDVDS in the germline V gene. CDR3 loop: CASRLGGTGQLYF. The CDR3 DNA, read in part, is TGTGCTAGCCGACTGGGGGGCACCGGGCAGCTCTAC.

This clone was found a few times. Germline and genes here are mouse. Here the CDR3 reads CASSQGDRGLEQYF. The DNA read from the CDR3 is TGTGCCAGCAGCCAAGGGGACAGGGGGCTGGAACAGTAC. The J gene is TRBJ2-7, the V gene TRBV5, with TRBD1 identical over 12 bases. Sequencing ends 1 residue short of the CDR3 end; the germline J gene provides the rest. V shed 1 base, J shed 7 bases, and the junction held 2 bases outside the gene matches. This CDR3 is 14 amino acids long. Germline CDR1 reads LGHNA; CDR2 reads YNLKQL (reference sequence).

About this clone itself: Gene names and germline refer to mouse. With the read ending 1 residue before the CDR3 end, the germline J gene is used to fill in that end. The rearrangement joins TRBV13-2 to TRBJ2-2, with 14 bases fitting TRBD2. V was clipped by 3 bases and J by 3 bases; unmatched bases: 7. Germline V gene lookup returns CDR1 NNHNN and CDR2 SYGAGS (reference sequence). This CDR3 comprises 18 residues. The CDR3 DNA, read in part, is TGTGCCAGCGGTGGTGCCGGGACTGGGGGGGCACACACCGGGCAGCTCTAC. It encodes CASGGAGTGGAHTGQLY. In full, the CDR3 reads CASGGAGTGGAHTGQLYF.

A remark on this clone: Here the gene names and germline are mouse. This CDR3 reads CGARANQDTQYF. The DNA read from the CDR3 is TGTGGTGCTAGGGCAAACCAAGACACCCAGTAC. The rearrangement joins TRBV20 to TRBJ2-5; D is unclear. The read stops 1 residue short of the end of the CDR3; the missing end is completed from the germline J gene. There are 12 residues in the CDR3. V was trimmed by 1 base and J by 0 bases, leaving 2 bases between them. The germline V gene encodes CDR1 GFQATS and CDR2 STVNSAI. The full variable domain, rest sourced from reference TRBV20 and TRBJ2-5, is GALVYQYPRRTICKSGTSMRMECQAVGFQATSVAWYRQSPQKTFELIALSTVNSAIKYEQNFTQEKFPISHPNLSFSSMTVLNAYLEDRGLYLCGARANQDTQYFGPGTRLLVL.

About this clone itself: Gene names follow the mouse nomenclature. The CDR3 is CASGDPGQGNQAPLF. The covered CDR3 bases are TGTGCCAGCGGTGATCCGGGACAGGGGAACCAGGCTCCGCTT. The chain joins TRBV13-2 to TRBJ1-5; 10 bases are a match to TRBD1. The read terminates 1 residue ahead of where the CDR3 ends, so the germline J gene completes it. After removal of 1 base from V and 4 bases from J, the junction contained 2 bases not matched to a gene. The germline CDR1 and CDR2 sequences are NNHNN and SYGAGS (reference sequence). The CDR3 length is 15 residues.

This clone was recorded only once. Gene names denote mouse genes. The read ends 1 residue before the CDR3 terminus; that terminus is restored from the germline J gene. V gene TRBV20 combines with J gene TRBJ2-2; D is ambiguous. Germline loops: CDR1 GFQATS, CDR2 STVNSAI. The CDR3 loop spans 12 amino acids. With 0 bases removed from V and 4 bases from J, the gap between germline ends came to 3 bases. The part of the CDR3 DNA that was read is TGTGGTGCTAGGGATCCCACCGGGCAGCTCTAC. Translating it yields CGARDPTGQLY. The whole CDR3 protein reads CGARDPTGQLYF.

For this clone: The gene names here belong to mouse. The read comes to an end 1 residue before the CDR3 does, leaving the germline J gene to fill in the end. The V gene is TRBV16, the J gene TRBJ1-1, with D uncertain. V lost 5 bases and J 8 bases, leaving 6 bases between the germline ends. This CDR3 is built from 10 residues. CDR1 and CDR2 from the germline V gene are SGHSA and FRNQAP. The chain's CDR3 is CASSQGEVFF. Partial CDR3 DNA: TGTGCAAGCAGCCAAGGGGAAGTCTTC.

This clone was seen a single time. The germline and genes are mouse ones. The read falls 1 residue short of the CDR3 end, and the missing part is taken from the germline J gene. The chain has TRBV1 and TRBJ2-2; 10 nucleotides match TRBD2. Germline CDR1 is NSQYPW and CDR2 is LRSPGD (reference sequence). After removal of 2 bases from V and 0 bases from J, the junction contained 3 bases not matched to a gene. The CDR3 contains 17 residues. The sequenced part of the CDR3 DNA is TGCACCTGCAGTGCACCCCTGGGGGGGCCAAACACCGGGCAGCTCTAC. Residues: CTCSAPLGGPNTGQLY. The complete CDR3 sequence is CTCSAPLGGPNTGQLYF.

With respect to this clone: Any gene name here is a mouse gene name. CDR3 DNA (partial): TGTGCCAGCAGCCAAGAGGGGACTGGGGGAGACACCCAGTAC. Amino acid sequence: CASSQEGTGGDTQY. The full-length CDR3 reads as CASSQEGTGGDTQYF. The chain carries TRBV2 and TRBJ2-5, with TRBD2 matching over 11 bases. The observed sequence ends 1 residue before the CDR3 terminus, with the missing tail filled in from the germline J gene. Trimming took 0 bases from V and 5 from J; bases not matched to a gene: 1. Per germline, CDR1 LGHNA and CDR2 YSYQKL. This CDR3 is built from 15 residues.

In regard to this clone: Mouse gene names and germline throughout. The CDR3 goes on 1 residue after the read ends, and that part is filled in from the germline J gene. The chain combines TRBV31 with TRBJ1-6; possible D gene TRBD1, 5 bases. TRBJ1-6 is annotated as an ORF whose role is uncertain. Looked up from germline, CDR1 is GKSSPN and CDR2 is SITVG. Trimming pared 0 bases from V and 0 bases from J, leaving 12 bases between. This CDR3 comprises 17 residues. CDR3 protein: CAWSLQGPNSYNSPLYF. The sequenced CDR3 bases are TGTGCCTGGAGTCTTCAGGGACCCAATTCCTATAATTCGCCCCTCTAC.

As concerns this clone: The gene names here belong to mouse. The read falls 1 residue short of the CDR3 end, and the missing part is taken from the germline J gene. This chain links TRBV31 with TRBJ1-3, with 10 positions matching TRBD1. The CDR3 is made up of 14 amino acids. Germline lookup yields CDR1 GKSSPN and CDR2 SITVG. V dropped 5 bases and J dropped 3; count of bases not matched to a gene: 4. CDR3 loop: CAWVDRGLGNTLYF. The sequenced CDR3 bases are TGTGCCTGGGTCGACAGGGGGCTTGGAAATACGCTCTAT.

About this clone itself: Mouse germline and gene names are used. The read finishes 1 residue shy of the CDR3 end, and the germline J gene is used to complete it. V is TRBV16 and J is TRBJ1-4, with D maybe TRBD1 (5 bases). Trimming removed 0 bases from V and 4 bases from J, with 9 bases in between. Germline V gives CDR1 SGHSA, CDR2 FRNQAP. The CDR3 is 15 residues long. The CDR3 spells CASSLEGGGNERLFF. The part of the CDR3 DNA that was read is TGTGCAAGCAGCTTAGAGGGGGGAGGCAACGAAAGATTATTT. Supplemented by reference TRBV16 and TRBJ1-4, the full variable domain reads NAGVIQTPRHKVTGKGQEATLWCEPISGHSAVFWYRQTIVQGLEFLTYFRNQAPIDDSGMPKERFSAQMPNQSHSTLKIQSTQPQDSAVYLCASSLEGGGNERLFFGHGTKLSVL.

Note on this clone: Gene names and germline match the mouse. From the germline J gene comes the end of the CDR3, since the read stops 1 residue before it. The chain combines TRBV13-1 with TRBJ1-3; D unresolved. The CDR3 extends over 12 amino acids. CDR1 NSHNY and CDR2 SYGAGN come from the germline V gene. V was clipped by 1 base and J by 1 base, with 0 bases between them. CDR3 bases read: TGTGCCAGCAGTGATTCTGGAAATACGCTCTAT. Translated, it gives CASSDSGNTLY. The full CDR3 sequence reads CASSDSGNTLYF.

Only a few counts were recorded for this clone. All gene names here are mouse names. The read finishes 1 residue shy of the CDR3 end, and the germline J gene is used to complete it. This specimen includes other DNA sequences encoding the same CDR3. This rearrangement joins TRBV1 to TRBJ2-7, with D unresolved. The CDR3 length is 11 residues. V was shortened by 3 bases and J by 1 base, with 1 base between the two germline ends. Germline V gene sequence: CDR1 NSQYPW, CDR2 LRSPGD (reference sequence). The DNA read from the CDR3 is TGCACCTGCAGTGCGTCCTATGAACAGTAC. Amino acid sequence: CTCSASYEQY. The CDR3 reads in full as CTCSASYEQYF.

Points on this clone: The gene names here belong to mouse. CDR3 DNA, as far as it was read: TGTGCAAGCAGCTTAGCCAGGGTGGCAGAAGTCTTC. It translates to CASSLARVAEVF. The whole CDR3 protein is CASSLARVAEVFF. The V gene is TRBV16, the J gene TRBJ1-1; the D gene is possibly TRBD1 (5 bases). The read gets to within 1 residue of the CDR3 end, and the germline J gene fills in the rest. The V end lost 1 base, the J end lost 6 bases, and 9 bases lay between the germline ends. The CDR3 spans 13 residues. CDR1 and CDR2 (germline): SGHSA, FRNQAP.

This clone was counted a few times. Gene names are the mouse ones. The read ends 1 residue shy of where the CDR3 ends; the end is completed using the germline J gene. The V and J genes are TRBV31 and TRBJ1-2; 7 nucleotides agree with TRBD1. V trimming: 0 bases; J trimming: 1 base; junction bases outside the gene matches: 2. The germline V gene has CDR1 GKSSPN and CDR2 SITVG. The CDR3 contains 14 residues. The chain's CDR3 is CAWSLGTVNSDYTF. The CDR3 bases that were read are TGTGCCTGGAGTCTCGGGACAGTAAACTCCGACTACACC. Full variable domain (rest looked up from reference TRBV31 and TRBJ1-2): AQTIHQWPVAEIKAVGSPLSLGCTIKGKSSPNLYWYWQATGGTLQQLFYSITVGQVESVVQLNLSASRPKDDQFILSTEKLLLSHSGFYLCAWSLGTVNSDYTFGSGTRLLVI.

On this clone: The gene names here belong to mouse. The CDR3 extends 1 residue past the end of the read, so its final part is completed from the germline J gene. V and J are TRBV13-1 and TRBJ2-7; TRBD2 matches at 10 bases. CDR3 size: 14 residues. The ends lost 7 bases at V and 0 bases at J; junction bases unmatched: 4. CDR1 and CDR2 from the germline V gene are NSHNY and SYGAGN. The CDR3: CASGLGASSYEQYF. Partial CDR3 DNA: TGTGCCAGCGGACTGGGGGCCAGCTCCTATGAACAGTAC.

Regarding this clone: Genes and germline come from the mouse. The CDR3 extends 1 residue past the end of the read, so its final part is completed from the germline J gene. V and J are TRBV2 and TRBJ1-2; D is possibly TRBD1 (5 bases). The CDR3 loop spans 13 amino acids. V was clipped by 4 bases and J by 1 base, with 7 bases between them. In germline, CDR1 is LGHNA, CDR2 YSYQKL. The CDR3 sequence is CASSLTVNSDYTF. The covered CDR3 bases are TGTGCCAGCAGCCTGACAGTAAACTCCGACTACACC.

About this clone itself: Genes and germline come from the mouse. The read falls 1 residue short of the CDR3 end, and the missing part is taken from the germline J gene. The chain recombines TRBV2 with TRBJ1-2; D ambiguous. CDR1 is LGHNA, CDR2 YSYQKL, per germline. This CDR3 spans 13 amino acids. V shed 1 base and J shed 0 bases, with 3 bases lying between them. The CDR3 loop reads CASSQGANSDYTF. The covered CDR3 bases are TGTGCCAGCAGCCAAGGGGCAAACTCCGACTACACC. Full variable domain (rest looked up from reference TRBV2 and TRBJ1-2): DPKIIQKPKYLVAVTGSEKILICEQYLGHNAMYWYRQSAKKPLEFMFSYSYQKLMDNQTASSRFQPQSSKKNHLDLQITALKPDDSATYFCASSQGANSDYTFGSGTRLLVI.

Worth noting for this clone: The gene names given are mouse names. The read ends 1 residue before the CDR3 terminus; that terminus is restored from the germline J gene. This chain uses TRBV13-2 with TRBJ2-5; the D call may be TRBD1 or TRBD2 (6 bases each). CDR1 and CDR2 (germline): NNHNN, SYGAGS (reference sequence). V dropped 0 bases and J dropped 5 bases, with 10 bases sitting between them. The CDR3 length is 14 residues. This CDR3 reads CASGDVGARDTQYF. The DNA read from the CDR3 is TGTGCCAGCGGTGATGTGGGGGCGCGAGACACCCAGTAC.

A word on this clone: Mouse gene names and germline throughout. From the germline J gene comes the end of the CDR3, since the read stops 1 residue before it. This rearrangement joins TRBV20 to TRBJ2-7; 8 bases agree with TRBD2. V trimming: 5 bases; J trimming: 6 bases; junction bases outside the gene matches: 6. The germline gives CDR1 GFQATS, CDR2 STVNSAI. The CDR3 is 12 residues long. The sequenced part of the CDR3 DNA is TGTGGTGCTCGGGGGGGCGGGGGTGAACAGTAC. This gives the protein CGARGGGGEQY. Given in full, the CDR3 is CGARGGGGEQYF.

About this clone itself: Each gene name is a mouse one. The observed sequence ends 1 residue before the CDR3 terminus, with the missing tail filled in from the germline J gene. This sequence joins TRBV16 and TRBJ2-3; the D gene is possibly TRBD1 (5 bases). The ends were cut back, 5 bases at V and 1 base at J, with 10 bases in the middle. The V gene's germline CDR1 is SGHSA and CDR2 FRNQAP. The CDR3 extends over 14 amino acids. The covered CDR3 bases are TGTGCAAGCAGCATCCAACAGGGTGCAGAAACGCTGTAT. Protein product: CASSIQQGAETLY. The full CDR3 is CASSIQQGAETLYF.

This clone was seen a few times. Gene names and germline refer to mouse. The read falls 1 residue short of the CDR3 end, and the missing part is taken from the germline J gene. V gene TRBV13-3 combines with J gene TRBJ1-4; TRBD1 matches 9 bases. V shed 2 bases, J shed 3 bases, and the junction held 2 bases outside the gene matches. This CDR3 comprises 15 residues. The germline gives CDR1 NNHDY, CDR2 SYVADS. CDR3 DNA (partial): TGTGCCAGCAGTGAGGGACAGGGAGCCAACGAAAGATTATTT. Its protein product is CASSEGQGANERLF. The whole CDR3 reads CASSEGQGANERLFF.

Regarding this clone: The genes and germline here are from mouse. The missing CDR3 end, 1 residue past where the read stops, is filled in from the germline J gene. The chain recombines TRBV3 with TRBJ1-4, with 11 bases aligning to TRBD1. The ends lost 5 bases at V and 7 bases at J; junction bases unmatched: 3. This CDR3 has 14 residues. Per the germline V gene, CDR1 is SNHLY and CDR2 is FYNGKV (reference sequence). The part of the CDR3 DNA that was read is TGTGCCAGCAGCGGGGACAGGGGGGCCGAAAGATTATTT. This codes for CASSGDRGAERLF. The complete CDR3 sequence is CASSGDRGAERLFF.

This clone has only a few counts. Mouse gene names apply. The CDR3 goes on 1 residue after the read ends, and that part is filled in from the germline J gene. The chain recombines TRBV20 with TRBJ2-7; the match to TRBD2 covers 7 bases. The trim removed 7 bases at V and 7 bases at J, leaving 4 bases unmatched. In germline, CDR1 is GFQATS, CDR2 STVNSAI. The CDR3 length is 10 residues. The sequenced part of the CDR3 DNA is TGTGGTGGACGGGGGGGGGAACAGTAC. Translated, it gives CGGRGGEQY. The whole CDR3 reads CGGRGGEQYF.

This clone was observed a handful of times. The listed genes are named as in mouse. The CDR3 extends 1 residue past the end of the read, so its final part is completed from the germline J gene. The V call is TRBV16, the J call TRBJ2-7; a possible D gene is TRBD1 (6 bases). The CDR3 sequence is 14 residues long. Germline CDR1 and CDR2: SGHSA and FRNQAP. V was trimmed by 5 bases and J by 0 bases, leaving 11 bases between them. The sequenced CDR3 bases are TGTGCAAGCAGCCTGGGACACAGCTCCTATGAACAGTAC. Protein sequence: CASSLGHSSYEQY. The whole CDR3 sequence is CASSLGHSSYEQYF.